This T cell receptor (beta chain) was obtained from a study of blood T cell repertoires in COVID-19. The data were produced by immunoSEQ multiplex PCR, yet TCRdb's version contains in-frame clones alone and is incomplete. The sample holds tens of thousands of clones, less than 80% seen once. The CDR3 length is 15 residues. CDR1 and CDR2 (germline): LNHDA, SQIVND (reference sequence). Trimming stripped 5 bases from V and 0 bases from J, with 13 bases between. The genes are TRBV19 and TRBJ1-1; D remains ambiguous. This receptor was obtained from a human donor in a cohort sampled during active COVID-19. Sequenced material: peripheral blood. CDR3 in amino acids: CASSRGLIVNTEAFF. CDR3 bases: TGTGCCAGTAGTCGAGGCCTAATTGTGAACACTGAAGCTTTCTTT.